Following are 32 T cell receptor beta chains from one sample sequenced in a study of blood T cells in healthy people across ages. Alongside a J-beta primer mix, a sample-barcoded 5' primer served in a second PCR lasting about 7 to 12 cycles. TCRdb reanalysed the 5' RACE reads using MiXCR and keeps one entry per CDR3 protein. The data contain 920,000 or so distinct CDR3 sequences, under 45% of them singletons. Sample: blood. Receptors originate from a woman aged 55-69 years in good health.

V gene TRBV5-1 combines with J gene TRBJ2-1; D gene unclear. This CDR3 is built from 11 residues. V was pared by 6 bases and J by 5 bases, with 6 bases between. Germline V gene lookup returns CDR1 SGHRS and CDR2 YFSETQ. The CDR3 DNA reads TGCGCCAGCATCCTCGACAATGAGCAGTTCTTC. It codes for CASILDNEQFF.

The CDR3 protein is CASIEGGGRNQPQHF. CDR3 nucleotides: TGTGCCAGCATCGAGGGCGGGGGAAGGAATCAGCCCCAGCATTTT. The V call is TRBV7-8, the J call TRBJ1-5, with a weak D call TRBD1 (5 bases). The CDR3 spans 15 residues. V gave up 7 bases and J gave up 4 bases, with 17 bases separating them. Germline CDR1 SGHVS, CDR2 FQNEAQ.

The chain joins TRBV29-1 to TRBJ2-3; the D is unclear. CDR1 and CDR2 from the germline V gene are SQVTM and ANQGSEA. The CDR3 extends over 15 amino acids. The ends were cut back, 6 bases at V and 1 base at J, with 17 bases in the middle. The CDR3 DNA is TGCAGCGTGGCCCCACCGGGTGGGGGCACAGATACGCAGTATTTT. This encodes CSVAPPGGGTDTQYF.

Details on this clonotype: A read error may explain this, as a much larger clone is one base away. The rearrangement uses TRBV9 and TRBJ2-6; D possibly uses TRBD1 or TRBD2 (6 bases each). CDR3 length: 14 residues. Germline V lookup: CDR1 SGDLS, CDR2 YYNGEE. CDR3 residues: CVSSLEGGSNVLTF. In DNA form, the CDR3 reads TGTGTCAGCAGCCTGGAGGGGGGATCCAACGTCCTGACTTTC.

This sequence joins TRBV20-1 and TRBJ2-3, with D tentatively TRBD2 (8 bases). Per the germline V gene, CDR1 is DFQATT and CDR2 is SNEGSKA (reference sequence). V was pared by 7 bases and J by 5 bases, with 13 bases between. The CDR3 contains 12 residues. The DNA of the CDR3 is TGCAGTGTCGGGAGGGGGCGAGATACGCAGTATTTT. This sequence encodes CSVGRGRDTQYF.

The chain uses TRBV2 and TRBJ2-3; 8 bases are shared with TRBD2. Trimming removed 7 bases from V and 1 base from J; junction bases left unmatched: 7. This CDR3 region has 15 residues. CDR1 SNHLY and CDR2 FYNNEI come from the germline V gene. For the CDR3, the DNA is TGTGCCAGCACCAAACTGACTAGCGGCACAGATACGCAGTATTTT. Residues: CASTKLTSGTDTQYF.

This chain uses TRBV20-1 with TRBJ1-4; no reliable D call. V lost 2 bases to trimming and J lost 8 bases, with 12 bases between them. CDR1 is DFQATT, CDR2 SNEGSKA, per germline (reference sequence). The CDR3 has 13 amino acids. In nucleotides, the CDR3 is TGCAGTGCTAGACAGGCGGTAAACGAAAAACTGTTTTTT. Encoded protein: CSARQAVNEKLFF.

This clonotype was recorded only once. CDR3 nucleotides: TGTGCCAGCAGCGCGGACGCCTCTGGAAACACCATATATTTT. Translating gives CASSADASGNTIYF. The chain employs TRBV7-2 and TRBJ1-3; no clear D gene. Germline values: CDR1 SGHTA, CDR2 FQGNSA. Trimming pared 5 bases from V and 0 bases from J, leaving 8 bases between. This CDR3 contains 14 residues.

The chain recombines TRBV5-1 with TRBJ2-4; D remains ambiguous. This CDR3 region has 12 residues. The germline V gene has CDR1 SGHRS and CDR2 YFSETQ. The V end was cut by 1 base, the J end by 13 bases, with 12 bases between. In nucleotides, the CDR3 is TGCGCCAGCAGCTTGAGTATAGTAGAGCAGTACTTC. It translates to CASSLSIVEQYF.

The chain joins TRBV11-2 to TRBJ2-7, with D possibly TRBD1 on 5 matching bases. Gene TRBJ2-5 matches the end of the DNA better, so the J call may be wrong. The CDR3 has 13 residues. Germline-derived CDR1 and CDR2 are SGHAT and FQNNGV. The CDR3 nucleotides read TGTGCCAGCAGCTTTTCCCCTCAGGGGACCCAGTACTTC. It specifies CASSFSPQGTQYF.

This rearrangement joins TRBV20-1 to TRBJ2-1; maybe TRBD2 (5 bases). The V end was cut by 5 bases, the J end by 0 bases, with 14 bases between. The CDR3 loop spans 15 amino acids. The germline V gene has CDR1 DFQATT and CDR2 SNEGSKA (reference sequence). CDR3 nucleotides: TGCAGTGCTCGCAGCGGTTGGGGCTCCTACAATGAGCAGTTCTTC. It yields the protein CSARSGWGSYNEQFF.

The chain joins TRBV20-1 to TRBJ2-5; 7 bases line up with TRBD1. The J call could be wrong; TRBJ2-7 is a better fit for the DNA end. Germline V gene data show CDR1 as DFQATT and CDR2 as SNEGSKA (reference sequence). This CDR3 is built from 15 residues. Written as DNA, the CDR3 is TGCAGTGCTAGGAGGGGGTCAGGGGGTATCTACGAGCAGTACTTC. Translated: CSARRGSGGIYEQYF.

V and J are TRBV12-3 or TRBV12-4 and TRBJ1-4; D is uncertain. V was pared by 3 bases and J by 7 bases, with 9 bases between. The CDR3 spans 13 residues. This CDR3 reads CASSFYSSEKLFF. The CDR3 DNA reads as TGTGCCAGCAGTTTCTACAGTTCTGAAAAACTGTTTTTT.

CDR3 sequence (DNA): TGTGCCAGCAGCTTAGGCCGTAGCGTCTTACAGTTCTTC. Its translation is CASSLGRSVLQFF. The chain uses TRBV13 and TRBJ2-1; tentative D call: TRBD2 (5 bases). Germline CDR1 is PRHDT and CDR2 is FYEKMQ (reference sequence). Trimming took off 0 bases at V and 13 bases at J, with 13 bases between the two ends. This CDR3 is built from 13 residues.

The chain combines TRBV4-1 with TRBJ2-1; 8 bases are shared with TRBD1. The trim removed 3 bases at V and 0 bases at J, leaving 10 bases unmatched. Per germline, CDR1 MGHRA and CDR2 YSYEKL. CDR3 length equals 18 residues. CDR3 loop: CASSHPAGGRSSYNEQFF. The CDR3 nucleotides are TGCGCCAGCAGCCATCCGGCAGGGGGCCGGAGCTCCTACAATGAGCAGTTCTTC.

The J gene is TRBJ2-1, the V gene TRBV30, with 9 nucleotides matching TRBD1. V trimming: 0 bases; J trimming: 5 bases; junction bases outside the gene matches: 8. CDR3 length: 16 residues. CDR1 is GTSNPN, CDR2 SVGIG, per germline (reference sequence). CDR3 amino acids: CAWSVGQGTADNEQFF. As DNA, the CDR3 is TGTGCCTGGAGTGTTGGACAGGGGACCGCCGACAATGAGCAGTTCTTC.

This rearrangement joins TRBV7-3 to TRBJ2-3; D may match TRBD1 or TRBD2 (5 bases each). The CDR3 covers 15 residues. In germline, CDR1 is SGHTA, CDR2 FQGTGA. Trimming removed 2 bases from V and 2 bases from J, with 11 bases in between. The CDR3 is CASSLGASHTDTQYF. Written as DNA, the CDR3 is TGTGCCAGCAGCTTAGGGGCTAGCCACACAGATACGCAGTATTTT.

This clonotype was seen a few times. This chain connects TRBV6-5 to TRBJ1-1; D remains unclear. The CDR3 runs to 14 residues. V lost 6 bases, J lost 1 base, and 12 bases lay in between. Germline CDR1 is MNHEY and CDR2 is SVGAGI. Here the CDR3 reads CASRPPPGNTEAFF. The CDR3 DNA is TGTGCCAGCAGACCACCCCCGGGGAACACTGAAGCTTTCTTT.

This clonotype was seen only a few times. CDR3 loop: CRDGQEQDNRRSREQYF. The CDR3 DNA reads TGCAGGGATGGGCAGGAACAAGATAACAGGAGGTCGCGCGAGCAGTACTTC. The chain recombines TRBV29-1 with TRBJ2-7, with D perhaps assigned TRBD1 or TRBD2 (5 bases each). The germline gives CDR1 SQVTM, CDR2 ANQGSEA. The CDR3 contains 17 residues.

This rearrangement joins TRBV12-3 or TRBV12-4 to TRBJ1-6; tentatively, D is TRBD1 (6 bases). The V and J ends lost 7 bases and 11 bases respectively, with 27 bases between them. CDR3 length equals 17 residues. The CDR3 DNA follows: TGTGCCAGCACAGTTACCCTGGGGGGGGCGAGCAGCACACCCCTCCACTTT. Its translation: CASTVTLGGASSTPLHF.

The gene calls are TRBV12-3 or TRBV12-4 and TRBJ1-2; 10 positions match TRBD1. V trimming: 2 bases; J trimming: 6 bases; junction bases outside the gene matches: 6. The CDR3 runs 15 residues. The CDR3 loop is CASSLTGQGLNGYTF. As DNA, the CDR3 is TGTGCCAGCAGTTTAACGGGACAGGGGCTGAATGGCTACACCTTC.

This chain uses TRBV20-1 with TRBJ2-7, with 7 positions matching TRBD2. Germline trimming cut 5 bases from V and 5 bases from J; bases unmatched to any gene: 6. CDR3 length: 12 residues. The germline V gene encodes CDR1 DFQATT and CDR2 SNEGSKA (reference sequence). The CDR3 here is CSASTSSHEQYF. DNA of the CDR3: TGCAGTGCTTCGACTAGCTCTCACGAGCAGTACTTC.

DNA for the CDR3: TGTGCCAGCTCCCTCGGACTTACTGATCAGCCCCAGCATTTT. Protein product: CASSLGLTDQPQHF. V is TRBV18 and J is TRBJ1-5; D is ambiguous. The CDR3 has 14 residues. Between the trimmed V and J ends, which lost 6 bases and 5 bases, there was a span of 14 bases. Germline assignment: CDR1 KGHSH and CDR2 LQKENI.

This clonotype was found many times. The chain has TRBV7-2 and TRBJ2-7; no reliable D call. Trimming removed 1 base from V and 3 bases from J, with 7 bases in between. The CDR3 extends over 13 amino acids. The germline V gene encodes CDR1 SGHTA and CDR2 FQGNSA. The CDR3 sequence: CASSLEDGYEQYF. The CDR3 DNA is TGTGCCAGCAGCTTAGAGGACGGCTACGAGCAGTACTTC. The full variable domain, its missing parts supplied by reference TRBV7-2 and TRBJ2-7, is GAGVSQSPSNKVTEKGKDVELRCDPISGHTALYWYRQSLGQGLEFLIYFQGNSAPDKSGLPSDRFSAERTGGSVSTLTIQRTQQEDSAVYLCASSLEDGYEQYFGPGTRLTVT.

This clonotype showed up just a few times. The J gene is TRBJ2-5, the V gene TRBV7-3; D remains ambiguous. This CDR3 is 16 amino acids long. Germline CDR1 SGHTA, CDR2 FQGTGA. V was cut by 3 bases and J by 2 bases, with 16 bases left in between. The CDR3: CASSFDGPSFQETQYF. The CDR3 nucleotides are TGTGCCAGCAGCTTCGATGGTCCGTCTTTTCAAGAGACCCAGTACTTC.

The chain recombines TRBV10-3 with TRBJ2-1; TRBD1 agrees at 9 bases. The length of the CDR3 is 16 residues. Looked up from germline, CDR1 is ENHRY and CDR2 is SYGVKD. Trimming at V came to 7 bases and at J to 0 bases, leaving 7 bases not matched to a gene. DNA for the CDR3: TGTGCCATCACCGGGACAGGGACCAACTCCTACAATGAGCAGTTCTTC. It codes for CAITGTGTNSYNEQFF.

The chain is built from TRBV7-2 and TRBJ2-1, with 9 bases matching TRBD2. Trimming cost V 5 bases and J 10 bases; bases outside gene matches: 9. The CDR3 spans 14 residues. The germline CDR1 and CDR2 sequences are SGHTA and FQGNSA. The CDR3 loop reads CASSPRAGGNEQFF. The CDR3 DNA reads as TGTGCCAGCAGCCCCCGAGCGGGAGGAAACGAGCAGTTCTTC.

The chain carries TRBV27 and TRBJ2-7, with D hard to call. This CDR3 has 15 residues. Trimming removed 5 bases at V and 4 bases at J, with 18 bases between. Germline values: CDR1 MNHEY, CDR2 SMNVEV (reference sequence). CDR3 sequence (DNA): TGTGCCAGCAGTGTCACACCCAACCCAGGATACGAGCAGTACTTC. Residues: CASSVTPNPGYEQYF.

The chain recombines TRBV6-5 with TRBJ2-7; no definite D call. The CDR3 is made up of 13 amino acids. CDR1 MNHEY and CDR2 SVGAGI come from the germline V gene. Trimming stripped 6 bases from V and 3 bases from J, with 12 bases between. The CDR3 sequence is CASRATGLYEQYF. The CDR3, as DNA: TGTGCCAGCAGGGCCACGGGCCTCTACGAGCAGTACTTC.

This clonotype was observed a few times. CDR3 in amino acids: CASSVEWGREVDEQYF. DNA of the CDR3: TGTGCCAGCAGCGTAGAGTGGGGGCGGGAGGTCGACGAGCAGTACTTC. J is TRBJ2-7 and V is TRBV9; 8 nucleotides agree with TRBD2. Germline loops: CDR1 SGDLS, CDR2 YYNGEE. V lost 0 bases and J lost 5; bases outside the gene matches: 10. CDR3 length equals 16 residues.

The V call is TRBV9, the J call TRBJ2-5; 8 bases fit TRBD2. Per the germline V gene, CDR1 is SGDLS and CDR2 is YYNGEE. This CDR3 contains 14 residues. V was clipped by 4 bases and J by 11 bases; unmatched bases: 13. In DNA, the CDR3 is TGTGCCAGCAGCCAGCGGGGGACTACAGGTGAGCAGTACTTC. Translated: CASSQRGTTGEQYF.

This clonotype came up a few times. The gene calls are TRBV27 and TRBJ1-6; 8 bases are a match to TRBD1. With V trimmed by 7 bases and J by 6 bases, 11 bases remained unmatched. Germline CDR1 and CDR2: MNHEY and SMNVEV (reference sequence). The CDR3 sequence is 16 residues long. The CDR3, as DNA: TGTGCCAGCAATCCGGCAGGGGGCGAACCTAATTCACCCCTCCACTTT. It codes for CASNPAGGEPNSPLHF.